This T cell receptor beta chain was identified during a study of cytomegalovirus exposure and HLA in healthy donors. In germline, CDR1 is MNHEY, CDR2 SMNVEV (reference sequence). The CDR3 contains 16 residues. V lost 6 bases and J lost 8, with 23 bases in between. TCRdb keeps only in-frame clones here, not all; method: immunoSEQ multiplex PCR. The data contain hundreds of thousands of clones, approximately 90% of them seen just once; the ten biggest clones take up 0.83%. Sequenced sample: PBMCs. This clonotype was obtained from a woman younger than 30 in good health and CMV-seronegative. The V gene is TRBV27, the J gene TRBJ2-1; perhaps TRBD1 as D (5 bases). CDR3: CASRLQGRRKTDEQFF. The CDR3 nucleotides read TGTGCCAGCAGACTCCAAGGTCGTCGTAAGACAGATGAGCAGTTCTTC.